The rows below give T cell receptor beta chains drawn from one sample of a study of T-cell reconstitution after alpha-beta-depleted transplantation in children. TCRdb used MiXCR to reprocess the PCR reads, holding one entry per CDR3 protein. The sample records 200,000 to 250,000 distinct CDR3 sequences, roughly 8.3% being singletons. Source: PBMCs, mostly from graft donor cells, taken 360 days after TCRalphabeta/CD19-depleted stem cell transplant. The receptors were gathered from a male patient aged 2 to 9 who had a stem cell transplant for acute myeloid leukemia, so the T cells may come from the graft donor. Both conserved end residues are part of each CDR3. Fields, in order: V gene, clone size, J gene, D gene, CDR3 DNA, CDR3 protein. D genes are given only for firm matches. Clone size is given for some rows only: seen once, a few or many times, or a class if the clone is expanded.

V: TRBV7-2
size: NA
J: TRBJ2-7
D: NA
DNA: TGTGCCAGCAGCTCCGAACCCCCGCGGGGCCCCGAGCAGTACTTC
CDR3: CASSSEPPRGPEQYF

V: TRBV12-3/TRBV12-4
size: many
J: TRBJ2-1
D: NA
DNA: TGTGCTACTCCGGGACCCGTGAACGACAATGAGCAGTTCTTC
CDR3: CATPGPVNDNEQFF

V: TRBV6-4
size: many
J: TRBJ1-2
D: TRBD1
DNA: TGTGCCAGCAGTGACGGAATCTCGACAGGGAACTATGGCTACACCTTC
CDR3: CASSDGISTGNYGYTF

V: TRBV5-1
size: NA
J: TRBJ2-1
D: NA
DNA: TGCGCCACCCTATTTGATTCATCCTACAATGAGCAGTTCTTC
CDR3: CATLFDSSYNEQFF

V: TRBV4-1
size: few
J: TRBJ2-1
D: NA
DNA: TGCGCCAGCAGCCAATTCTATGAGCAGTTCTTC
CDR3: CASSQFYEQFF

V: TRBV7-8
size: few
J: TRBJ1-2
D: TRBD1
DNA: TGTGCCAGCAGCTTAGTGACAGGGGGTCGTGGCTACACCTTC
CDR3: CASSLVTGGRGYTF

V: TRBV28
size: few
J: TRBJ2-5
D: NA
DNA: TGTGCCAGCGGCCCCCCAGGGAACCAAGAGACCCAGTACTTC
CDR3: CASGPPGNQETQYF

V: TRBV29-1
size: few
J: TRBJ2-5
D: NA
DNA: TGCAGCGTTGAAGAAAACAGGCAAGAGACCCAGTACTTC
CDR3: CSVEENRQETQYF

V: TRBV12-3/TRBV12-4
size: NA
J: TRBJ2-5
D: TRBD2
DNA: TGTGCCAGCAGTTCTCGGGGACTAGCGAGCGGTCCCCTTCAAGAGACCCAGTACTTC
CDR3: CASSSRGLASGPLQETQYF

V: TRBV20-1
size: many
J: TRBJ2-1
D: NA
DNA: TGCAGTGCTAGAGATCTGACTAGAGGGGGTAGGGAGCAGTTCTTC
CDR3: CSARDLTRGGREQFF

V: TRBV7-9
size: NA
J: TRBJ2-1
D: NA
DNA: TGTGCCAGCAGCTCGAGGACAGACCAGAAAAACAATGAGCAGTTCTTC
CDR3: CASSSRTDQKNNEQFF

V: TRBV5-1
size: many
J: TRBJ2-2
D: NA
DNA: TGCGCCAGCAGCTTGGGCCCGGCTGGGGAGCTGTTTTTT
CDR3: CASSLGPAGELFF

V: TRBV25-1
size: many
J: TRBJ2-6
D: NA
DNA: TGTGCCAGCAGTGCGGGGGGCGACTTCTTCTCTGGGGCCAACGTCCTGACTTTC
CDR3: CASSAGGDFFSGANVLTF

V: TRBV3-1
size: many
J: TRBJ2-2
D: TRBD2
DNA: TGTGCCAGCAGCTTTCGCGGGGGGACCGGGGAGCTGTTTTTT
CDR3: CASSFRGGTGELFF

V: TRBV12-3/TRBV12-4
size: many
J: TRBJ1-2
D: NA
DNA: TGTGCCAGCACCCCAGGGGTAATCTATGGCTACACCTTC
CDR3: CASTPGVIYGYTF

V: TRBV7-2
size: many
J: TRBJ2-2
D: TRBD2
DNA: TGTGCCAGCAGCTTAGCCACGCTAGCGGGAGCGACCGGGGAGCTGTTTTTT
CDR3: CASSLATLAGATGELFF

V: TRBV29-1
size: many
J: TRBJ2-7
D: NA
DNA: TGCAGCGTTGAATGGGCTACCTCCTACGAGCAGTACTTC
CDR3: CSVEWATSYEQYF

V: TRBV12-3/TRBV12-4
size: many
J: TRBJ1-2
D: NA
DNA: TGTGCCAGCAGTTTAATGGAGGGAAACTATGGCTACACCTTC
CDR3: CASSLMEGNYGYTF

V: TRBV3-1
size: few
J: TRBJ1-5
D: NA
DNA: TGTGCCAGCAGCCAAACAGTAAACAATCAGCCCCAGCATTTT
CDR3: CASSQTVNNQPQHF

V: TRBV20-1
size: many
J: TRBJ1-4
D: NA
DNA: TGCAGTGCTAGAGCCATGGGACGCTCCATCCTGTTTTTT
CDR3: CSARAMGRSILFF

V: TRBV5-1
size: few
J: TRBJ2-4
D: NA
DNA: TGCGCCAGCAGCCCGAGCCCTTGGGGGTTAGCCAAAAACATTCAGTACTTC
CDR3: CASSPSPWGLAKNIQYF

V: TRBV6-1
size: NA
J: TRBJ2-1
D: TRBD2
DNA: TGTGCCAGCAGGCCCCTATTTAGCGGGCTTAACTACAATGAGCAGTTCTTC
CDR3: CASRPLFSGLNYNEQFF

V: TRBV20-1
size: many
J: TRBJ2-5
D: TRBD2
DNA: TGCAGTGCTACAGGGACTAGCGAAGAGACCCAGTACTTC
CDR3: CSATGTSEETQYF

V: TRBV9
size: few
J: TRBJ2-5
D: NA
DNA: TGTGCCAGCAGCTACTCGAACCGTGGGCAGGAGACCCAGTACTTC
CDR3: CASSYSNRGQETQYF

V: TRBV27
size: NA
J: TRBJ2-7
D: TRBD2
DNA: TGTGCCAGCAGTGAAGCACTAGCGGGATTAAACGAGCAGTACTTC
CDR3: CASSEALAGLNEQYF

V: TRBV9
size: NA
J: TRBJ1-1
D: NA
DNA: TGTGCCAGCAGCGTACCCCCGGCCGACGACGTGAACACTGAAGCTTTCTTT
CDR3: CASSVPPADDVNTEAFF

V: TRBV5-1
size: many
J: TRBJ2-7
D: NA
DNA: TGCGCCAGCAGCTTGATCAAGGACGAGCAGTACTTC
CDR3: CASSLIKDEQYF

V: TRBV28
size: many
J: TRBJ2-7
D: TRBD2
DNA: TGTGCCAGCAGTCAGCCAAGGACTAGCTCCTACGAGCAGTACTTC
CDR3: CASSQPRTSSYEQYF

V: TRBV20-1
size: many
J: TRBJ2-3
D: TRBD1
DNA: TGCAGTGCTGACAGGACAGGGACAGATACGCAGTATTTT
CDR3: CSADRTGTDTQYF

V: TRBV20-1
size: NA
J: TRBJ2-4
D: TRBD1
DNA: TGCAGTGCTAGATCTAAGCCTGGACAGGGGGCCGGCATTCAGTACTTC
CDR3: CSARSKPGQGAGIQYF

V: TRBV6-1
size: few
J: TRBJ2-5
D: NA
DNA: TGTGCCAGCAGCCGAGAATTGGGGGTGGGGTTTGTTGGGACCCAGTACTTC
CDR3: CASSRELGVGFVGTQYF

V: TRBV12-3/TRBV12-4
size: many
J: TRBJ1-1
D: NA
DNA: TGTGCCAGCAGTTCATCAGGGATGAGAGCTTTCTTT
CDR3: CASSSSGMRAFF

V: TRBV5-1
size: NA
J: TRBJ2-7
D: TRBD1
DNA: TGCGCCAGCAGCTCGGACAGGGAAGACGAGCAGTACTTC
CDR3: CASSSDREDEQYF

V: TRBV5-1
size: few
J: TRBJ1-1
D: TRBD1
DNA: TGCGCCAGCAGCTTGAGGGACAGAGCAAACACTGAAGCTTTCTTT
CDR3: CASSLRDRANTEAFF

V: TRBV20-1
size: many
J: TRBJ2-2
D: NA
DNA: TGCAGTGCTAGTTTTCGGGCGACCGGGGAGCTGTTTTTT
CDR3: CSASFRATGELFF

V: TRBV5-6
size: few
J: TRBJ2-4
D: NA
DNA: TGTGCCAGCAGCTTGGTAGCTCCACTAGCCAAAAACATTCAGTACTTC
CDR3: CASSLVAPLAKNIQYF

V: TRBV6-5
size: many
J: TRBJ1-1
D: NA
DNA: TGTGCCAGCAGTTACTCTCCAGATTCGGGCACTGAAGCTTTCTTT
CDR3: CASSYSPDSGTEAFF

V: TRBV7-2
size: NA
J: TRBJ2-3
D: NA
DNA: TGTGCCAGCAGCTCCGACCGACCAAGCACAGATACGCAGTATTTT
CDR3: CASSSDRPSTDTQYF

V: TRBV20-1
size: NA
J: TRBJ2-5
D: NA
DNA: TGCAGTGCTGCGCCGGGGGAACAAGAGACCCAGTACTTC
CDR3: CSAAPGEQETQYF

V: TRBV12-3/TRBV12-4
size: many
J: TRBJ2-7
D: NA
DNA: TGTGCCAGCAGTTTCTTAGAGGGGAGGGAGCAGTACTTC
CDR3: CASSFLEGREQYF

V: TRBV14
size: few
J: TRBJ1-1
D: NA
DNA: TGTGCCAGCAGCACTAGACACACGAACACTGAAGCTTTCTTT
CDR3: CASSTRHTNTEAFF

V: TRBV7-9
size: NA
J: TRBJ1-5
D: TRBD1
DNA: TGTGCCAGCAGCCCGGATCCGGGACAGGGAGTCAGTCAGCCCCAGCATTTT
CDR3: CASSPDPGQGVSQPQHF

V: TRBV12-3/TRBV12-4
size: many
J: TRBJ2-2
D: TRBD1
DNA: TGTGCCAGCAGCCTACCACAGGGGGGCTCCGGGGAGCTGTTTTTT
CDR3: CASSLPQGGSGELFF

V: TRBV11-2
size: medium-sized
J: TRBJ2-7
D: TRBD2
DNA: TGTGCCAGCAGCATTAGCGGGGCCTACGAGCAGTACTTC
CDR3: CASSISGAYEQYF

V: TRBV29-1
size: many
J: TRBJ1-2
D: NA
DNA: TGCAGCGTTGCCCACAGGATAGCTAACTATGGCTACACCTTC
CDR3: CSVAHRIANYGYTF

V: TRBV20-1
size: NA
J: TRBJ2-2
D: TRBD2
DNA: TGCAGTGCCACCCCGGGAGGTGACGGGGAGCTGTTTTTT
CDR3: CSATPGGDGELFF

V: TRBV19
size: few
J: TRBJ2-6
D: NA
DNA: TGTGCCAGTAGTTCGGATTACTCTGGGGCCAACGTCCTGACTTTC
CDR3: CASSSDYSGANVLTF

V: TRBV29-1
size: few
J: TRBJ2-7
D: NA
DNA: TGCAGCGTTGATGCAGGTTCCTACGAGCAGTACTTC
CDR3: CSVDAGSYEQYF

V: TRBV28
size: few
J: TRBJ1-2
D: NA
DNA: TGTGCCAGCAGTTTAGGTCCATATGGCTACACCTTC
CDR3: CASSLGPYGYTF

V: TRBV5-1
size: NA
J: TRBJ2-3
D: TRBD1
DNA: TGCGCCAGCAGCTCGACGGGACAGAGGGCAGATACGCAGTATTTT
CDR3: CASSSTGQRADTQYF

V: TRBV5-1
size: many
J: TRBJ2-7
D: NA
DNA: TGCGCCAGCAGCTTGGGACTGGGGGAATACGAGCAGTACTTC
CDR3: CASSLGLGEYEQYF

V: TRBV15
size: many
J: TRBJ2-3
D: TRBD2
DNA: TGTGCCACCAGCAGGAATAAAGCGGGGAGCACAGATACGCAGTATTTT
CDR3: CATSRNKAGSTDTQYF

V: TRBV5-1
size: many
J: TRBJ2-1
D: TRBD2
DNA: TGCGCCAGCAGCTTGCACCGGGGGGGCAATGAGCAGTTCTTC
CDR3: CASSLHRGGNEQFF

V: TRBV12-3/TRBV12-4
size: many
J: TRBJ1-2
D: NA
DNA: TGTGCCAGCAGTCCCGACTACAGAGGAGGCTACACCTTC
CDR3: CASSPDYRGGYTF

V: TRBV20-1
size: NA
J: TRBJ2-1
D: TRBD2
DNA: TGCAGTGCTAGGCCCTCTAGCGGGAGGGGGTACAATGAGCAGTTCTTC
CDR3: CSARPSSGRGYNEQFF

V: TRBV5-1
size: many
J: TRBJ2-3
D: NA
DNA: TGCGCCAGCAGCTTTGTGGGGGCCGATACGCAGTATTTT
CDR3: CASSFVGADTQYF

V: TRBV7-6
size: NA
J: TRBJ2-6
D: NA
DNA: TGTGCCAGCAGCCTTCGGGGCCCACCTCTCTCTGGGGCCAACGTCCTGACTTTC
CDR3: CASSLRGPPLSGANVLTF